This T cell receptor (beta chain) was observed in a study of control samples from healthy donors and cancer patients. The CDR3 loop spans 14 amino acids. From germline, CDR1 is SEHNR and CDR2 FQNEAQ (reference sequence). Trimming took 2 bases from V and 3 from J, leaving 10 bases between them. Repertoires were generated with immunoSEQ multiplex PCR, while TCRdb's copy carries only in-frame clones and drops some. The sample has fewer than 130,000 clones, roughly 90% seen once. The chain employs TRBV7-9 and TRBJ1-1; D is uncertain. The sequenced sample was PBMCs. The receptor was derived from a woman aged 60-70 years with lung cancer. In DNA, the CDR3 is TGTGCCAGCAGCTTACCAGTCAGGTACACTGAAGCTTTCTTT. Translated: CASSLPVRYTEAFF. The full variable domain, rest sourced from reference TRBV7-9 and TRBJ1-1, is DTGVSQNPRHKITKRGQNVTFRCDPISEHNRLYWYRQTLGQGPEFLTYFQNEAQLEKSRLLSDRFSAERPKGSFSTLEIQRTEQGDSAMYLCASSLPVRYTEAFFGQGTRLTVV.